This TCR beta chain stems from a study of T-cell memory formation after mild COVID-19. Study results and limitations: Day 37-peaking second-wave clones had unconfirmed SARS-CoV-2 specificity.

CDR1 is SGHDN and CDR2 is FVKESK in the germline V gene. CDR3 length: 13 amino acids. The V end lost 1 base, the J end lost 8 bases, and 11 bases lay between the germline ends. This clonotype has more than one count but fewer than ten. Its antigen is still unknown. Each CDR3 protein gets one entry after TCRdb re-called the 5' RACE reads with MiXCR. The top ten hold roughly 8.4% of the sample, which has some 450,000 distinct CDR3 sequences, around 20% seen once. This rearrangement joins TRBV14 to TRBJ1-1; D remains ambiguous. The sequence came from an adult woman who had mild COVID-19 (a few samples of this study predate the infection). Cell type and time point are not known. The sequenced sample was PBMCs or a T cell subset sorted from them (not recorded which). In DNA, the CDR3 is TGTGCCAGCAGCCAAGTGTTCCCGGCCGAAGCTTTCTTT. Translating it yields CASSQVFPAEAFF.